The source of this T cell receptor beta chain is a study of PD-1 blockade in classical Hodgkin lymphoma. About the study: Patients were given intravenous nivolumab, 3 mg/kg, every 2 weeks.

Points on this clone: Antigen unknown.

Patients all relapsed after autologous stem cell transplantation, and there was variation in brentuximab vedotin exposure. This CDR3 comprises 14 residues. Trimming removed 4 bases from V and 2 bases from J, with 10 bases in between. Germline V gene data show CDR1 as LNHDA and CDR2 as SQIVND (reference sequence). General observations from the study: CD4+ TCR diversity, unlike CD8+, rose significantly by C4D1. Before treatment, complete responders showed about the same diversity as newly diagnosed patients.

Profiled with immunoSEQ multiplex PCR; TCRdb holds only in-frame clones, not every one. The sample shows around 70,000 clones, about two thirds of them seen only once. The TCR comes from a human donor with classical Hodgkin lymphoma. The sequenced sample was peripheral blood mononuclear cells (PBMCs), obtained before the second cycle of nivolumab. The chain combines TRBV19 with TRBJ2-3; D may be TRBD2 (6 bases). The CDR3 sequence is CASSRRGSTDTQYF. The CDR3 DNA is TGTGCCAGTAGTAGGAGGGGCTCCACAGATACGCAGTATTTT.